This TCR beta chain originates from a study of CDR3 diversity in severe acne. TCRdb fed the PCR reads into MiXCR, producing one record per CDR3 protein. The sample includes some 84,000 distinct CDR3 sequences, 45% to 50% seen only once; the top ten take roughly a tenth. The CDR3 sequence is 13 residues long. Germline assignment: CDR1 LNHDA and CDR2 SQIVND (reference sequence). Between the trimmed V and J ends, which lost 5 bases and 2 bases, there was a span of 10 bases. The sequencing sample was made of blood. The source is a male donor in good health, serving as a control. V usage is TRBV19 and J usage is TRBJ2-7; D ambiguous. The CDR3 coding sequence is TGTGCCAGTAGTGAAGCGCTCACCTACGAGCAGTACTTC. Protein sequence: CASSEALTYEQYF.